The entry that follows covers one T cell receptor (beta chain) sequence. What it recognizes is unknown. This sample is part of a study of vaccination and CD4 T cells after COVID-19. Germline loops: CDR1 MNHEY, CDR2 SVGEGT. This CDR3 comprises 19 residues. V lost 2 bases to trimming and J lost 0 bases; unmatched junction nucleotides: 16. Oncomine TCR Beta short-read sequencing was applied to DNA from cultured CD4+ T cells. TCRdb reprocessed the PCR reads via MiXCR and lists one record per CDR3 protein. The repertoire includes approximately 12,000 distinct CDR3 sequences, about two fifths of them detected once, and 20% to 25% sits in the top ten. The study's findings and limits: There were relatively few convalescent patients studied, and there were no early post-infection timepoints.

Regarding treatment: approximately nine-day PBMC culture with coronavirus spike peptide pools or control peptides (ViraFEST assay). The chain has TRBV6-2 or TRBV6-3 and TRBJ2-7; 7 nucleotides line up with TRBD1. This specimen consisted of CD4+ T cells from blood, cultured in vitro, obtained before SARS-CoV-2 vaccination. The receptor's source is a human donor who had recovered from COVID-19. The DNA of the CDR3 is TGTGCCAGCAGTTACCTCCAGACAGGGAAGCGTACCTTCTCCTACGAGCAGTACTTC. Translated, it gives CASSYLQTGKRTFSYEQYF.